The clone carrying this TCR beta chain was found a few times. MiXCR was run by TCRdb on the 5' RACE reads, yielding one entry per CDR3 protein. The sample has about 320,000 distinct CDR3 sequences, about 13% seen once. The data derive from a study of T-cell memory formation after mild COVID-19. Study overall: Largely, the TCR clusters proved donor specific.

Germline CDR1 SGHTA, CDR2 FQGNSA. This CDR3 has 16 residues. Trimming shortened V by 3 bases and J by 0 bases, and 9 bases separated the two germline ends. Input material: PBMCs or a T cell subset sorted from them (not recorded which). The sequence derives from a man between 18 and 29 years old who had mild COVID-19 (a few samples of this study predate the infection). Cell type and time point are not known. The chain joins TRBV7-2 to TRBJ1-6; no reliable D call. The CDR3 protein is CASSFGSSSYNSPLHF. The CDR3 bases are TGTGCCAGCAGCTTCGGGAGTAGCTCCTATAATTCACCCCTCCACTTT.